This T cell receptor beta chain was captured in a study of cytomegalovirus exposure and HLA in healthy donors. V dropped 0 bases and J dropped 5 bases, with 11 bases sitting between them. The CDR3 length is 14 residues. CDR1 and CDR2 from the germline V gene are MNHEY and SVGAGI. Using immunoSEQ multiplex PCR, the repertoire was profiled, and TCRdb retains in-frame clones only, with some absent. The profile shows about 180,000 clones, approximately 86% of them singletons. The gene calls are TRBV6-5 and TRBJ2-7; possible D gene TRBD2, 5 bases. Sequenced: PBMCs. The TCR sequence derives from a man between 18 and 29 years old in good health and CMV-seropositive. The CDR3: CASSYSEVLDEQYF. CDR3 nucleotide sequence: TGTGCCAGCAGTTACTCGGAGGTTCTGGACGAGCAGTACTTC.